One sample yielded the 24 T cell receptor beta chains listed below, sequenced in a study of blood T cell repertoires in COVID-19. Produced via immunoSEQ multiplex PCR; TCRdb's table is partial and in-frame only. This repertoire shows under 250,000 clones, 84% found once; its top ten account for approximately 1.8%. The sample consisted of PBMCs or T cells enriched from blood (not recorded which). These receptors were collected from a man between 60 and 75 years old who had recovered from COVID-19.

CDR3 coding DNA: TGTGCCAGCAGCTTAGCGGGTAGCGGGGGGGCTGGTGAGCAGTTCTTC. It is translated as CASSLAGSGGAGEQFF. The rearrangement joins TRBV7-9 to TRBJ2-1; 11 bases fit TRBD2. In germline, CDR1 is SEHNR, CDR2 FQNEAQ (reference sequence). The CDR3 sequence is 16 residues long. Unmatched junction bases numbered 7, after V lost 0 bases and J lost 9 bases.

CDR3 sequence: CASSPRDTKNTEAFF. As DNA, the CDR3 is TGTGCCAGCAGCCCCCGGGACACCAAAAACACTGAAGCTTTCTTT. This chain links TRBV7-9 with TRBJ1-1; possible D gene TRBD1, 6 bases. The V and J ends lost 5 bases and 2 bases respectively, with 15 bases between them. The CDR3 consists of 15 residues. In germline, CDR1 is SEHNR, CDR2 FQNEAQ (reference sequence).

This clone turned up a few times. The chain uses TRBV5-8 and TRBJ1-6; 7 bases line up with TRBD1. Germline lookup yields CDR1 SGHTS and CDR2 YDEGEE. With 6 bases clipped from V and 7 bases from J, the junction kept 7 bases outside the gene matches. The CDR3 consists of 14 residues. In DNA, the CDR3 is TGTGCCAGCACCCTGGGACAGCCCAATTCACCCCTCCACTTT. The encoded protein is CASTLGQPNSPLHF. The entire variable domain, with the rest obtained from reference TRBV5-8 and TRBJ1-6, is as follows: EAGVTQSPTHLIKTRGQQATLRCSPISGHTSVYWYQQALGLGLQFLLWYDEGEERNRGNFPPRFSGRQFPNYSSELNVNALELEDSALYLCASTLGQPNSPLHFGNGTRLTVT.

The chain recombines TRBV11-3 with TRBJ2-2, with TRBD1 matching 8 bases. This CDR3 region has 16 residues. In germline, CDR1 is SGHNT, CDR2 YENEEA. V shed 4 bases, J shed 1 base, and the junction held 5 bases outside the gene matches. CDR3 sequence (DNA): TGTGCCAGCAGCTCGAGGACAGGGAAGAACACCGGGGAGCTGTTTTTT. As protein: CASSSRTGKNTGELFF.

The CDR3 bases are TGTGCCACCAGCAGAGATGCGACAGGGAACTATGGCTACACCTTC. It yields the protein CATSRDATGNYGYTF. This chain connects TRBV15 to TRBJ1-2; 7 bases fit TRBD1. Losses at the gene ends were 0 bases for V and 2 bases for J; bases not matched to a gene: 3. The CDR3 loop spans 15 amino acids. CDR1 and CDR2 from the germline V gene are LNHNV and YYDKDF (reference sequence).

CDR3 nucleotide sequence: TGTGCCAGCAGCCCTAGGAAAAGGGGGACCCTGTGGACTGAAGCTTTCTTT. Amino acids: CASSPRKRGTLWTEAFF. V and J are TRBV11-3 and TRBJ1-1, with TRBD1 as a possible D gene (6 bases). Germline V CDR1 and CDR2: SGHNT, YENEEA. The CDR3 is 17 residues long. V lost 5 bases, J lost 5 bases, and 24 bases lay in between.

This chain connects TRBV24-1 to TRBJ1-3, with 8 bases aligning to TRBD1. Losses at the gene ends were 3 bases for V and 4 bases for J; bases not matched to a gene: 7. The CDR3 is 16 residues long. Germline values: CDR1 KGHDR, CDR2 SFDVKD. The CDR3 sequence: CATSDGTRGPGNTIYF. The CDR3 DNA sequence: TGTGCCACCAGTGATGGTACCAGGGGGCCAGGAAACACCATATATTTT.

The J gene is TRBJ2-1, the V gene TRBV18; 9 positions agree with TRBD1. Germline V lookup: CDR1 KGHSH, CDR2 LQKENI. V lost 6 bases to trimming and J lost 7 bases; unmatched junction nucleotides: 4. The CDR3 is made up of 13 amino acids. This CDR3 reads CASSRDRANEQFF. CDR3 nucleotides: TGTGCCAGCTCTCGGGACAGGGCAAATGAGCAGTTCTTC.

This clone showed up just once. In nucleotides, the CDR3 is TGTGCCAGCAGCTCCAGGGGCGAGAGACAGGGAGCAGATACGCAGTATTTT. It translates to CASSSRGERQGADTQYF. The rearrangement joins TRBV7-9 to TRBJ2-3; the match to TRBD1 covers 7 bases. Per the germline V gene, CDR1 is SEHNR and CDR2 is FQNEAQ (reference sequence). Losses at the gene ends were 4 bases for V and 4 bases for J; bases not matched to a gene: 14. CDR3 size: 17 residues.

The genes are TRBV7-2 and TRBJ2-7, with 10 bases lining up with TRBD1. Germline trimming cut 5 bases from V and 6 bases from J; bases unmatched to any gene: 4. The CDR3 contains 13 residues. Germline CDR1 is SGHTA and CDR2 is FQGNSA. The CDR3 is CASSPGTGVEQYF. The DNA for the CDR3 is TGTGCCAGCAGCCCAGGGACAGGGGTCGAGCAGTACTTC.

This clone appeared once. The gene calls are TRBV12-5 and TRBJ2-5, with 7 bases fitting TRBD1. This CDR3 has 13 amino acids. V was pared by 6 bases and J by 8 bases, with 9 bases of the junction left unmatched. The V gene's germline CDR1 is LGHNT and CDR2 FRNRAP. The CDR3 nucleotides are TGTGCTAGTGGATTTGGACAGGAATCCACCCAGTACTTC. This codes for CASGFGQESTQYF.

The chain is built from TRBV5-1 and TRBJ1-1; 9 nucleotides align to TRBD1. J was trimmed by 2 bases and V by 4 bases; bases with no gene match: 6. The CDR3 length is 15 residues. Per germline, CDR1 SGHRS and CDR2 YFSETQ. This CDR3 reads CASSPRTGDNTEAFF. CDR3 DNA sequence: TGCGCCAGCAGCCCGCGGACAGGGGATAACACTGAAGCTTTCTTT.

J is TRBJ1-1 and V is TRBV6-5, with 9 bases lining up with TRBD1. Losses at the gene ends were 5 bases for V and 6 bases for J; bases not matched to a gene: 7. The CDR3 contains 14 residues. Germline CDR1 and CDR2: MNHEY and SVGAGI. CDR3 loop: CASSRQGGGAEAFF. CDR3 nucleotide sequence: TGTGCCAGCAGTCGACAGGGGGGGGGTGCTGAAGCTTTCTTT.

CDR3 sequence (DNA): TGTGCCAGCAGCCAATATAGCAACAAAAACATTCAGTACTTC. This encodes CASSQYSNKNIQYF. This rearrangement joins TRBV3-1 (or the pseudogene TRBV3-2) to TRBJ2-4, with D hard to call. This CDR3 comprises 14 residues. Trimming took off 2 bases at V and 3 bases at J, with 8 bases between the two ends. Per the germline V gene, CDR1 is LGHDT and CDR2 is YNNKEL (reference sequence).

This clone was detected only once. The chain carries TRBV29-1 and TRBJ2-2, with D maybe TRBD1 (5 bases). The CDR3 consists of 13 residues. Germline CDR1 is SQVTM and CDR2 is ANQGSEA. Trimming left V 2 bases short and J 6 bases short, with 10 bases between. The CDR3 loop reads CSVEMGLAGELFF. The CDR3 DNA reads as TGCAGCGTTGAAATGGGGCTGGCCGGGGAGCTGTTTTTT.

The chain combines TRBV7-3 with TRBJ2-1; 7 bases fit TRBD2. The CDR3 is 17 residues long. The germline V gene encodes CDR1 SGHTA and CDR2 FQGTGA. With V trimmed by 5 bases and J by 8 bases, 18 bases remained unmatched. CDR3 residues: CASSETGTHVAGDEQFF. CDR3 DNA: TGTGCCAGCAGCGAAACCGGGACTCACGTCGCGGGGGATGAGCAGTTCTTC.

The rearrangement uses TRBV19 and TRBJ1-4; 7 bases are a match to TRBD1. V gave up 3 bases and J gave up 0 bases; unmatched junction bases: 4. The germline gives CDR1 LNHDA, CDR2 SQIVND (reference sequence). CDR3 length: 16 residues. The CDR3 spells CASSIGTVATNEKLFF. The CDR3 region has the DNA TGTGCCAGTAGTATTGGGACAGTTGCAACTAATGAAAAACTGTTTTTT.

V gene TRBV6-4 combines with J gene TRBJ2-1; 12 bases line up with TRBD2. Trimming removed 4 bases from V and 9 bases from J; junction bases left unmatched: 4. There are 14 residues in the CDR3. The germline gives CDR1 MRHNA, CDR2 SNTAGT. The CDR3 protein is CASSASGGAGEQFF. For the CDR3, the DNA is TGTGCCAGCAGTGCTAGCGGGGGGGCCGGTGAGCAGTTCTTC.

The CDR3 is CASSQYRVNQPQHF. CDR3 DNA sequence: TGCGCCAGCAGCCAGTACAGGGTAAATCAGCCCCAGCATTTT. The chain recombines TRBV4-3 with TRBJ1-5, with D maybe TRBD1 (6 bases). V was pared by 3 bases and J by 4 bases, with 10 bases between. Germline V gives CDR1 LGHNA, CDR2 YSLEER. The CDR3 contains 14 residues.

This clone was picked up a small number of times. The chain is built from TRBV10-3 and TRBJ2-3; 12 bases line up with TRBD2. Germline trimming cut 5 bases from V and 3 bases from J; bases unmatched to any gene: 9. The V gene's germline CDR1 is ENHRY and CDR2 SYGVKD. This CDR3 contains 17 residues. In nucleotides, the CDR3 is TGTGCCATCAGTAAAGACTTACTAGCGGGGGGTACAGATACGCAGTATTTT. Translation: CAISKDLLAGGTDTQYF.

This chain links TRBV7-2 with TRBJ2-5, with 13 bases lining up with TRBD2. The germline V gene has CDR1 SGHTA and CDR2 FQGNSA. The CDR3 consists of 15 residues. V lost 4 bases to trimming and J lost 5 bases; unmatched junction nucleotides: 4. This chain's CDR3 is CASSWRTSGGETQYF. As DNA, the CDR3 is TGTGCCAGCAGCTGGCGGACTAGCGGGGGTGAGACCCAGTACTTC.

The chain recombines TRBV5-1 with TRBJ2-5; D is unclear. Trimming pared 0 bases from V and 4 bases from J, leaving 16 bases between. Germline CDR1 reads SGHRS; CDR2 reads YFSETQ. The CDR3 loop spans 16 amino acids. The chain's CDR3 is CASSLAAGGHGETQYF. CDR3 bases: TGCGCCAGCAGCTTGGCGGCAGGTGGGCATGGAGAGACCCAGTACTTC.

The chain has TRBV10-2 and TRBJ2-5, with 9 positions matching TRBD2. With 6 bases clipped from V and 3 bases from J, the junction kept 2 bases outside the gene matches. Germline V CDR1 and CDR2: WSHSY, SAAADI. This CDR3 is 13 amino acids long. The CDR3 spells CASRQRGEETQYF. CDR3 DNA: TGCGCCAGCAGGCAGCGGGGGGAAGAGACCCAGTACTTC.

The V and J genes are TRBV3-1 (or the pseudogene TRBV3-2) and TRBJ2-1; no clear D. This CDR3 contains 13 residues. Trimming took 4 bases from V and 8 from J, leaving 12 bases between them. Germline V gene data show CDR1 as LGHDT and CDR2 as YNNKEL (reference sequence). In DNA, the CDR3 is TGTGCCAGCAGCCGGCCCCCGTCTGATGAGCAGTTCTTC. Protein: CASSRPPSDEQFF.